Listed below are T cell receptor beta chains from one sample, sequenced in a study of shared clonotypes between healthy human individuals. Using immunoSEQ multiplex PCR, the repertoire was profiled, and TCRdb retains in-frame clones only, with some absent. The data contain about 320,000 clones, 87% of them singletons. The sample consisted of memory CD8+ T cells sorted from blood. The receptors were gathered from a man in his late teens or twenties in good health. The CDR3 runs from the conserved cysteine through the conserved F or W. D genes are given only for firm matches. The size of a clone is reported for some rows only, either as once, few or many, or as a class for expanded clones.

-,16,TRBV9,TRBJ2-4,TRBD1,TGTGCCAGCAGCGTCGACGACAGGGCGTCGGGAAACATTCAGTACTTC,CASSVDDRASGNIQYF
-,15,TRBV5-5,TRBJ1-2,TRBD1,TGTGCCAGCAGCGTACGACAGGGGGCGGGCTATGGCTACACCTTC,CASSVRQGAGYGYTF
-,18,TRBV14,TRBJ2-5,TRBD2,TGTGCCAGCAGCCAAGATAGCGTCAGCGGGAGGCTAGCAGAGACCCAGTACTTC,CASSQDSVSGRLAETQYF
few,12,TRBV4-1,TRBJ1-1,-,TGCGCCAGCAGCCAAGGCGGGGAACGGGCTTTCTTT,CASSQGGERAFF
-,16,TRBV5-6,TRBJ2-1,TRBD2,TGTGCCAGCAGCTTGTACGCGGGAGGGGCGCTCAATGAGCAGTTCTTC,CASSLYAGGALNEQFF
-,15,TRBV9,TRBJ2-2,TRBD2,TGTGCCAGCACAACTAGCGGGGGATTCACCGGGGAGCTGTTTTTT,CASTTSGGFTGELFF
-,12,TRBV5-1,TRBJ1-1,-,TGCGCCAGCAGCAAGGCAGGGGAGCAAGCTTTCTTT,CASSKAGEQAFF
-,16,TRBV5-1,TRBJ2-1,TRBD2,TGCGCCAGCAGCTCTTATAGGGCTAGCGGATACAATGAGCAGTTCTTC,CASSSYRASGYNEQFF
-,14,TRBV29-1,TRBJ2-2,TRBD1,TGCAGCGTGACCGGGACAGTTATCACCGGGGAGCTGTTTTTT,CSVTGTVITGELFF
-,14,TRBV5-1,TRBJ1-2,-,TGCGCCAGCACAGCGGACAACGAGTTCTATGGCTACACCTTC,CASTADNEFYGYTF
-,12,TRBV30,TRBJ2-1,-,TGTGCCTGGAGTGTTCGGTGGAATGAGCAGTTCTTC,CAWSVRWNEQFF
-,14,TRBV18,TRBJ2-7,TRBD1,TGTGCCAGCTCAGGACAGGGAGGCTCCTACGAGCAGTACTTC,CASSGQGGSYEQYF
-,12,TRBV27,TRBJ2-7,-,TGTGCCAGCAGTTCCGGCGGGCTCGAGCAGTACTTC,CASSSGGLEQYF
once,16,TRBV6-5,TRBJ1-6,TRBD1,TGTGCCAGCAGTTCCTTGGGACAGGGGAAGGATTCACCCCTCCACTTT,CASSSLGQGKDSPLHF
-,14,TRBV4-3,TRBJ2-1,TRBD1,TGCGCCAGCAGCCAAGGACAGGGGGCGGTTGAGCAGTTCTTC,CASSQGQGAVEQFF
-,17,TRBV25-1,TRBJ2-2,-,TGTGCCAGCAGTGAATTAAACAACCTTGGAGGAACCGGGGAGCTGTTTTTT,CASSELNNLGGTGELFF
-,14,TRBV4-1,TRBJ1-1,-,TGCGCCAGCAGCCTGCGCGGGCAGAACACTGAAGCTTTCTTT,CASSLRGQNTEAFF
-,13,TRBV7-3,TRBJ1-1,-,TGTGCCAGCAGCTTAGGAGAAGGCACTGAAGCTTTCTTT,CASSLGEGTEAFF
-,14,TRBV6-5,TRBJ2-5,-,TGTGCCAGCAGCCCCCTCGGGCCCCCAGAGACCCAGTACTTC,CASSPLGPPETQYF
-,8,TRBV25-1,TRBJ2-7,-,TGTGCCAGTTACGAGCAGTACTTC,CASYEQYF
-,13,TRBV28,TRBJ2-2,-,TGTGCCAGCAGTTTACAGGGCACCGGGGAGCTGTTTTTT,CASSLQGTGELFF
-,15,TRBV4-3,TRBJ2-7,-,TGCGCCAGCAGCGCTGGCGGAGCGGGTGTCAACGAGCAGTACTTC,CASSAGGAGVNEQYF
-,19,TRBV5-1,TRBJ2-6,-,TGCGCCAGCAGCTTGGCTACTCGATATAGGTCCTCTGGGGCCAACGTCCTGACTTTC,CASSLATRYRSSGANVLTF
-,14,TRBV27,TRBJ2-4,-,TGTGCCAGCAGTTTAAGAGGAGTAATGAACATTCAGTACTTC,CASSLRGVMNIQYF
-,15,TRBV7-7,TRBJ1-1,-,TGTGCTAGCAGCCCTCACTTCTTACAGGGCACTGAAGCTTTCTTT,CASSPHFLQGTEAFF
-,16,TRBV18,TRBJ1-3,-,TGTGCCAGCTCCACTTTGGCCGGTGGGTCCGGAAACACCATATATTTT,CASSTLAGGSGNTIYF
-,16,TRBV7-9,TRBJ2-3,TRBD2,TGTGCCAGCAGTCCTTTGAGCGGGACTAGCACAGATACGCAGTATTTT,CASSPLSGTSTDTQYF
-,16,TRBV9,TRBJ2-5,-,TGTGCCAGCAGCGTAGGTGGGCCCCCCTCGGGAGAGACCCAGTACTTC,CASSVGGPPSGETQYF
-,15,TRBV11-2,TRBJ2-5,TRBD1,TGTGCCAGCAGCGCGACAGGGGGCGGTTTAGAGACCCAGTACTTC,CASSATGGGLETQYF
-,13,TRBV6-1,TRBJ1-2,-,TGTGCCAGCAGTGATCGGGGGAGCGATGGCTACACCTTC,CASSDRGSDGYTF
-,12,TRBV29-1,TRBJ2-7,-,TGCAGCGTTCGGGGAGACGTTTACGAGCAGTACTTC,CSVRGDVYEQYF
few,13,TRBV10-3,TRBJ1-1,-,TGTGCCACTATCGACAGTATTGACACTGAAGCTTTCTTT,CATIDSIDTEAFF
-,16,TRBV7-9,TRBJ2-7,-,TGTGCCAGCAGCTTAACGAACGGGATAGTAGGCTACGAGCAGTACTTC,CASSLTNGIVGYEQYF
-,12,TRBV19,TRBJ2-7,TRBD1,TGTGCCAGTGGGCCAGGGGGCTACGAGCAGTACTTC,CASGPGGYEQYF
-,16,TRBV5-1,TRBJ2-3,TRBD2,TGCGCCAGCAGCTTGGGACTAGCGGGGTTCACAGATACGCAGTATTTT,CASSLGLAGFTDTQYF
-,15,TRBV6-5,TRBJ1-1,TRBD1,TGTGCCAGCAGTGGATGGACAGGGGAGGTGACTGAAGCTTTCTTT,CASSGWTGEVTEAFF
-,14,TRBV5-6,TRBJ2-5,-,TGTGCCAGCAGCTTGGGGCTAGCTAAAGAGACCCAGTACTTC,CASSLGLAKETQYF
once,12,TRBV5-4,TRBJ2-7,-,TGTGCCAGCAGCTTGGGTCTCTCCGAGCAGTACTTC,CASSLGLSEQYF
-,20,TRBV5-1,TRBJ2-5,TRBD1,TGCGCCAGCAGAGAGGGTGCCGGACAGGTTCTCTGGGGGTACCAAGAGACCCAGTACTTC,CASREGAGQVLWGYQETQYF
once,14,TRBV9,TRBJ1-4,-,TGTGCCAGCAGCGCGAGCCCCGGAGGTGAAAAACTGTTTTTT,CASSASPGGEKLFF
-,13,TRBV5-6,TRBJ1-6,-,TGTGCCAGCAGCTTCGGTAAGCAGACACCCCTCCACTTT,CASSFGKQTPLHF
once,16,TRBV7-2,TRBJ2-3,TRBD1,TGTGCCAGCAGCCTCGACAGGGGCTTTAGCACAGATACGCAGTATTTT,CASSLDRGFSTDTQYF